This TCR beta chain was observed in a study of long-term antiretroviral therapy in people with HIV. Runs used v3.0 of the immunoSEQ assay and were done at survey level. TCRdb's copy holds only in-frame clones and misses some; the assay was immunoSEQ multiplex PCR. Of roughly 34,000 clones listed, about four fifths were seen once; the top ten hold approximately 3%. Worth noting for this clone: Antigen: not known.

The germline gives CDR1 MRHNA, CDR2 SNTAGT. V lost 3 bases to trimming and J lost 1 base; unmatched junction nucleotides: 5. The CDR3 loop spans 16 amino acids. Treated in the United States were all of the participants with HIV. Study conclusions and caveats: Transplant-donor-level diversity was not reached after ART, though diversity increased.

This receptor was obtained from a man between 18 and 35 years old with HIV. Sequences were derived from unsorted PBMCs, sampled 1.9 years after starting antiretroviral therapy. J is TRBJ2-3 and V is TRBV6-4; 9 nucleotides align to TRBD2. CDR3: CASSEEASGGTDTQYF. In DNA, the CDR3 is TGTGCCAGCAGTGAAGAAGCTAGCGGGGGCACAGATACGCAGTATTTT.